Shown below are 5 T cell receptor beta chains from a single sample sequenced in a study of cytomegalovirus exposure and HLA in healthy donors. 60 Vbeta and 13 Jbeta primers were used in PCR. Here immunoSEQ multiplex PCR was the method, and the copy in TCRdb shows in-frame clones only, minus some. The sample includes 150,000 to 200,000 clones, 65% to 90% of them seen just once. Sequencing was carried out using PBMCs. The receptors were gathered from a woman in her late teens or twenties in good health and CMV-seronegative.

The chain is built from TRBV27 and TRBJ2-1; D not certain. The CDR3 has 13 residues. The germline gives CDR1 MNHEY, CDR2 SMNVEV (reference sequence). V lost 3 bases and J lost 8, with 11 bases in between. The CDR3 DNA sequence: TGTGCCAGCAGTTTGAGTAGAGGTTATGAGCAGTTCTTC. It codes for CASSLSRGYEQFF.

The CDR3: CASSPMTLMNTEAFF. CDR3 coding DNA: TGTGCCAGCAGCCCTATGACATTGATGAACACTGAAGCTTTCTTT. This chain links TRBV27 with TRBJ1-1; no clear D gene. Per the germline V gene, CDR1 is MNHEY and CDR2 is SMNVEV (reference sequence). V lost 6 bases and J lost 0, with 14 bases in between. This CDR3 has 15 residues.

This clone showed up just a few times. The CDR3 DNA is TGCGCCAGCAGCCATCCCGGGACAGGGGATGGCTACACCTTC. It yields the protein CASSHPGTGDGYTF. V is TRBV4-1 and J is TRBJ1-2, with 10 bases aligning to TRBD1. The CDR3 covers 14 residues. Losses at the gene ends were 3 bases for V and 6 bases for J; bases not matched to a gene: 4. The germline V gene encodes CDR1 MGHRA and CDR2 YSYEKL.

The rearrangement links TRBV4-2 to TRBJ2-3; unclear D gene. CDR1 is LGHNA, CDR2 YNFKEQ, per germline. The ends were cut back, 0 bases at V and 3 bases at J, with 7 bases in the middle. The CDR3 runs 14 residues. DNA of the CDR3: TGTGCCAGCAGCCAAGATCAGGTAACAGATACGCAGTATTTT. It specifies CASSQDQVTDTQYF.

The CDR3 DNA follows: TGTGCCAGCAGCCCTTGGCGGCCCAACGCAGATACGCAGTATTTT. It encodes CASSPWRPNADTQYF. The chain uses TRBV27 and TRBJ2-3; D is undetermined. CDR1 is MNHEY and CDR2 is SMNVEV in the germline V gene (reference sequence). Trimming shortened V by 6 bases and J by 4 bases, and 17 bases separated the two germline ends. This CDR3 region has 15 residues.